The 15 T cell receptor beta chains given below trace back to one sample, sequenced in a study of control samples from healthy donors and cancer patients. Measured with immunoSEQ multiplex PCR; TCRdb has only the in-frame clones, and not every one. This sample yields 130,000 or so clones, of which about nine tenths are seen a single time; around 2.5% belongs to the top ten. Sequenced sample: blood. Receptors were obtained from a man between 40 and 49 years old in good health.

The chain uses TRBV15 and TRBJ2-7, with D possibly matching TRBD1 (6 bases). The CDR3 runs to 19 residues. The germline V gene encodes CDR1 LNHNV and CDR2 YYDKDF (reference sequence). Trimming stripped 0 bases from V and 0 bases from J, with 21 bases between. The CDR3 loop is CATSRDYPTGSSGSYEQYF. CDR3 coding DNA: TGTGCCACCAGCAGAGATTACCCCACAGGGTCTTCGGGCTCCTACGAGCAGTACTTC. The variable domain in full, completed from reference TRBV15 and TRBJ2-7, reads DAMVIQNPRYQVTQFGKPVTLSCSQTLNHNVMYWYQQKSSQAPKLLFHYYDKDFNNEADTPDNFQSRRPNTSFCFLDIRSPGLGDTAMYLCATSRDYPTGSSGSYEQYFGPGTRLTVT.

This clone was observed once. The chain is built from TRBV7-9 and TRBJ2-7, with TRBD2 identical over 8 bases. Trimming removed 2 bases from V and 5 bases from J; junction bases left unmatched: 14. Germline V gene lookup returns CDR1 SEHNR and CDR2 FQNEAQ (reference sequence). CDR3 length equals 17 residues. CDR3 sequence (DNA): TGTGCCAGCAGCTTATCGGGGGGGCAAACACCCTCTCACGAGCAGTACTTC. This translates into CASSLSGGQTPSHEQYF.

The CDR3 sequence: CARGTTLSYEQYF. Here the CDR3 DNA reads TGTGCTAGAGGGACGACACTCTCCTACGAGCAGTACTTC. The chain employs TRBV7-7 and TRBJ2-7; D assignment may be TRBD1 or TRBD2 (5 bases each). The CDR3 length is 13 residues. CDR1 and CDR2 from the germline V gene are SSHAT and FNYEAQ (reference sequence).

The chain employs TRBV5-1 and TRBJ2-3; 10 positions match TRBD2. The CDR3 has 16 amino acids. Germline V gives CDR1 SGHRS, CDR2 YFSETQ. V lost 1 base, J lost 3 bases, and 5 bases stayed unmatched. The CDR3 sequence is CASSLSIAGGTDTQYF. The CDR3 DNA reads TGCGCCAGCAGCTTGTCAATAGCGGGGGGTACAGATACGCAGTATTTT.

Concerning this clone itself: At one end, the junction sequence differs from germline, possibly due to a read error. This sequence joins TRBV5-4 and TRBJ2-5; TRBD1 agrees at 8 bases. CDR3 length: 13 amino acids. Germline-derived CDR1 and CDR2 are SGHNT and YYREEE (reference sequence). The CDR3 loop reads CASRLDRAETQYF. The CDR3 DNA sequence: TGTGCCAGCAGATTGGACAGGGCAGAGACCCAGTACTTC.

The rearrangement uses TRBV5-1 and TRBJ2-7, with no clear D. The CDR3 totals 14 residues. The germline gives CDR1 SGHRS, CDR2 YFSETQ. Trimming removed 4 bases from V and 2 bases from J, with 13 bases in between. This CDR3 is CASSRYGPTYEQYF. CDR3 DNA sequence: TGCGCCAGCAGCCGATACGGACCAACCTACGAGCAGTACTTC.

The V call is TRBV9, the J call TRBJ2-5; D gene ambiguous. Trimming took off 4 bases at V and 5 bases at J, with 12 bases between the two ends. The CDR3 runs 13 residues. Germline loops: CDR1 SGDLS, CDR2 YYNGEE. Here the CDR3 reads CASSLQLSETQYF. CDR3 sequence (DNA): TGTGCCAGCAGCCTCCAGCTGTCGGAGACCCAGTACTTC.

The chain carries TRBV3-1 (or the pseudogene TRBV3-2) and TRBJ2-3, with 7 bases fitting TRBD2. With V trimmed by 4 bases and J by 7 bases, 14 bases remained unmatched. Germline V gene sequence: CDR1 LGHDT, CDR2 YNNKEL (reference sequence). CDR3 size: 16 residues. As DNA, the CDR3 is TGTGCCAGCAGCCCAAGTCCCGGGGGGACTTCGAATACGCAGTATTTT. Residues: CASSPSPGGTSNTQYF.

This sequence joins TRBV15 and TRBJ2-5, with 8 bases identical to TRBD2. The length of the CDR3 is 15 residues. The V gene end was trimmed by 0 bases and the J gene end by 5 bases; junction bases not matched to a gene: 5. Germline CDR1 LNHNV, CDR2 YYDKDF (reference sequence). The CDR3 region is CATSRDQRGTETQYF. The CDR3 DNA reads TGTGCCACCAGCAGAGACCAGCGGGGGACGGAGACCCAGTACTTC.

The V and J genes are TRBV28 and TRBJ2-7; 10 bases match TRBD1. This CDR3 comprises 13 residues. With 3 bases clipped from V and 5 bases from J, the junction kept 1 base outside the gene matches. The germline CDR1 and CDR2 sequences are MDHEN and SYDVKM. This CDR3 is CASSFGTGDEQYF. The CDR3, as DNA: TGTGCCAGCAGTTTCGGGACAGGGGACGAGCAGTACTTC.

The chain has TRBV11-2 and TRBJ1-3, with a possible D match to TRBD1 (6 bases). Germline CDR1 reads SGHAT; CDR2 reads FQNNGV. Trimming removed 4 bases at V and 4 bases at J, with 11 bases between. The CDR3 has 14 amino acids. The CDR3 region has the DNA TGTGCCAGCAGCTCGCCGGGACAAGGAAACACCATATATTTT. It translates to CASSSPGQGNTIYF.

The gene calls are TRBV5-6 and TRBJ2-6; D unclear. V was trimmed by 2 bases and J by 0 bases, leaving 15 bases between them. The germline V gene encodes CDR1 SGHDT and CDR2 YYEEEE. The CDR3 totals 18 residues. CDR3 loop: CASSFPPLSLSGANVLTF. CDR3 in DNA: TGTGCCAGCAGCTTCCCGCCCTTGTCACTCTCTGGGGCCAACGTCCTGACTTTC.

V is TRBV6-1 and J is TRBJ2-4; no reliable D call. Trimming cost V 2 bases and J 10 bases, with 12 bases left between them. The germline CDR1 and CDR2 sequences are MNHNS and SASEGT. The CDR3 is made up of 13 amino acids. The CDR3 sequence: CASSELALRIQYF. In DNA form, the CDR3 reads TGTGCCAGCAGTGAATTGGCTCTTCGGATTCAGTACTTC.

This clone has a single count. The genes are TRBV19 and TRBJ1-5; D gene uncertain. CDR3 length equals 9 residues. CDR1 LNHDA and CDR2 SQIVND come from the germline V gene (reference sequence). V was clipped by 11 bases and J by 3 bases, with 2 bases between them. The CDR3 sequence is CADNQPQHF. The DNA for the CDR3 is TGTGCCGACAATCAGCCCCAGCATTTT. Looking up the rest from reference TRBV19 and TRBJ1-5 gives the full variable domain: DGGITQSPKYLFRKEGQNVTLSCEQNLNHDAMYWYRQDPGQGLRLIYYSQIVNDFQKGDIAEGYSVSREKKESFPLTVTSAQKNPTAFYLCADNQPQHFGDGTRLSIL.

The rearrangement joins TRBV18 to TRBJ1-1; D is unclear. V was clipped by 2 bases and J by 7 bases, with 8 bases between them. The CDR3 is 12 residues long. The germline gives CDR1 KGHSH, CDR2 LQKENI. The CDR3 here is CASSPDTGEAFF. The CDR3 coding sequence is TGTGCCAGCTCACCAGACACGGGTGAAGCTTTCTTT.